One sample yielded the 3 T cell receptor beta chains listed below, sequenced in a study of blood T cell repertoires in COVID-19. Profiled with immunoSEQ multiplex PCR; TCRdb holds only in-frame clones, not every one. Of some 200,000 clones listed, around 90% are singletons. The source material was peripheral blood. These receptors were taken from a man aged 35 to 55 with active or convalescent COVID-19.

V usage is TRBV6-5 and J usage is TRBJ2-5; maybe TRBD1 (5 bases). Germline CDR1 MNHEY, CDR2 SVGAGI. There are 13 residues in the CDR3. Trimming took off 6 bases at V and 2 bases at J, with 10 bases between the two ends. CDR3 coding DNA: TGTGCCAGCAGGGGGCCAGGACAAGAGACCCAGTACTTC. Amino acids: CASRGPGQETQYF.

The V call is TRBV7-9, the J call TRBJ1-5, with TRBD1 matching 12 bases. Germline trimming cut 5 bases from V and 4 bases from J; bases unmatched to any gene: 3. This CDR3 comprises 15 residues. Germline V gene data show CDR1 as SEHNR and CDR2 as FQNEAQ (reference sequence). The CDR3 reads CASSPGQGANQPQHF. The CDR3 nucleotides are TGTGCCAGCAGCCCGGGACAGGGGGCGAATCAGCCCCAGCATTTT. Combining the CDR3 with reference TRBV7-9 and TRBJ1-5 gives the whole variable domain DTGVSQNPRHKITKRGQNVTFRCDPISEHNRLYWYRQTLGQGPEFLTYFQNEAQLEKSRLLSDRFSAERPKGSFSTLEIQRTEQGDSAMYLCASSPGQGANQPQHFGDGTRLSIL.

The chain carries TRBV19 and TRBJ2-6, with D unresolved. The ends were cut back, 9 bases at V and 0 bases at J, with 12 bases in the middle. The CDR3 runs 15 residues. CDR1 is LNHDA, CDR2 SQIVND, per germline (reference sequence). The CDR3 here is CARPFSRSGANVLTF. Written as DNA, the CDR3 is TGTGCCAGACCATTCAGTCGCTCTGGGGCCAACGTCCTGACTTTC.